The subject of this entry is one T cell receptor (beta chain). Antigen specificity is unknown. The sample comes from a study of siplizumab effects on memory and regulatory T cells. General study results and limits: Suppressive capability of dividing Tregs from siplizumab cultures went unverified. The majority of clones, roughly 80-95% of proliferating CD4+ or CD8+ clones, lacked an assignable naive or memory phenotype.

Roughly 100,000 TCR templates underwent assay in every sample. TCRdb's table, derived via immunoSEQ multiplex PCR, lists solely in-frame clones and lacks some. This repertoire shows more than 95,000 clones, approximately 94% found once; its top ten account for around 1.7%. Germline trimming cut 1 base from V and 1 base from J; bases unmatched to any gene: 5. Germline CDR1 KGHSH, CDR2 LQKENI. This CDR3 comprises 16 residues. V usage is TRBV18 and J usage is TRBJ1-1, with 8 bases fitting TRBD1. The sample consisted of non-Treg CD4+ T cells sorted from blood. The sequence came from a human donor in good health. The CDR3: CASSPRQGASNTEAFF. The CDR3 bases are TGTGCCAGCTCACCACGTCAGGGGGCTTCGAACACTGAAGCTTTCTTT.